The 29 T cell receptor beta chains in this list originate from one sample, sequenced in a study of beta chain features in type 1 diabetes. These receptors are not linked to any known antigen. Sequenced material consisted of expressed TCRB transcripts (all of the isolated RNA was reverse transcribed). TCRdb's table, derived via immunoSEQ multiplex PCR, lists solely in-frame clones and lacks some. The sample shows some 280,000 clones, around an eighth of them seen only once. Whole-study results and caveats: Moderate yet significant TCRB CDR3 shortening was seen in Type 1 diabetes patients in all four CD4+ subsets.

The specimen sequenced was naive CD4+ T cells from blood. These receptors were taken from a man aged 25-40 years with type 1 diabetes.

This clone was detected only a few times. The V gene is TRBV19, the J gene TRBJ2-1; unclear D gene. CDR1 and CDR2 from the germline V gene are LNHDA and SQIVND (reference sequence). V was pared by 7 bases and J by 3 bases, with 7 bases between. CDR3 length: 12 residues. The CDR3 nucleotides are TGTGCCAGTACGGGTAACTACAATGAGCAGTTCTTC. As protein: CASTGNYNEQFF.

This clone has just a few counts. This chain joins TRBV5-1 and TRBJ1-5, with D perhaps TRBD1 (6 bases). V was trimmed by 0 bases and J by 6 bases, leaving 13 bases between them. Germline V gene lookup returns CDR1 SGHRS and CDR2 YFSETQ. The CDR3 spans 15 residues. CDR3 amino acids: CASSLGSGASQPQHF. The CDR3 DNA sequence: TGCGCCAGCAGCTTGGGCTCAGGGGCAAGTCAGCCCCAGCATTTT.

This sequence joins TRBV19 and TRBJ2-2; D ambiguous. CDR1 and CDR2 from the germline V gene are LNHDA and SQIVND (reference sequence). This CDR3 contains 13 residues. The V end lost 3 bases, the J end lost 6 bases, and 8 bases lay between the germline ends. This chain's CDR3 is CASSILLAGELFF. In nucleotides, the CDR3 is TGTGCCAGTAGTATTTTATTAGCCGGGGAGCTGTTTTTT.

This sequence joins TRBV30 and TRBJ1-1; 9 nucleotides line up with TRBD1. This CDR3 comprises 13 residues. Germline CDR1 and CDR2: GTSNPN and SVGIG (reference sequence). V trimming: 4 bases; J trimming: 4 bases; junction bases outside the gene matches: 4. The CDR3 sequence: CAWTPDRGTEAFF. CDR3 coding DNA: TGTGCCTGGACTCCGGACAGGGGCACTGAAGCTTTCTTT.

The genes are TRBV4-1 and TRBJ1-5, with 11 nucleotides matching TRBD1. The CDR3 contains 17 residues. Germline assignment: CDR1 MGHRA and CDR2 YSYEKL. V lost 1 base to trimming and J lost 5 bases; unmatched junction nucleotides: 7. The CDR3 DNA sequence: TGCGCCAGCAGCCAAGCCGGACAGGGGGCCCCGCATCAGCCCCAGCATTTT. Amino acids: CASSQAGQGAPHQPQHF.

This clone was counted a few times. The CDR3, as DNA: TGTGCCAGCAGTGAATTCGAGGGGGCGACAGACGAGCAGTACTTC. The encoded protein is CASSEFEGATDEQYF. The V gene is TRBV25-1, the J gene TRBJ2-7, with 7 bases matching TRBD1. With 1 base clipped from V and 5 bases from J, the junction kept 8 bases outside the gene matches. The CDR3 runs to 15 residues. Germline lookup yields CDR1 MGHDK and CDR2 SYGVNS.

This clone was seen a few times. The rearrangement links TRBV7-9 to TRBJ2-2, with D perhaps matching TRBD2 (7 bases). Trimming took off 1 base at V and 3 bases at J, with 9 bases between the two ends. CDR1 is SEHNR, CDR2 FQNEAQ, per germline (reference sequence). This CDR3 region has 15 residues. The CDR3 DNA sequence: TGTGCCAGCAGCTTAGTCGGGGGGCACACCGGGGAGCTGTTTTTT. Residues: CASSLVGGHTGELFF.

This clone has more than one count but fewer than ten. V usage is TRBV9 and J usage is TRBJ1-1; no clear D. Deletions cut 4 bases from V and 5 bases from J, with 12 bases between. Germline V gene sequence: CDR1 SGDLS, CDR2 YYNGEE. This CDR3 is 13 amino acids long. DNA for the CDR3: TGTGCCAGCAGCTCAGGTACGGTAACTGAAGCTTTCTTT. Translation gives CASSSGTVTEAFF.

The genes are TRBV9 and TRBJ2-5; TRBD2 matches at 8 bases. Per germline, CDR1 SGDLS and CDR2 YYNGEE. V lost 4 bases and J lost 4; bases outside the gene matches: 9. The CDR3 covers 15 residues. DNA of the CDR3: TGTGCCAGCAGCAAAGCGGGAGTGGGGGCAGAGACCCAGTACTTC. As protein: CASSKAGVGAETQYF.

The chain uses TRBV6-1 and TRBJ2-4, with 8 bases identical to TRBD1. The trim removed 6 bases at V and 3 bases at J, leaving 1 base unmatched. This CDR3 is 13 amino acids long. In germline, CDR1 is MNHNS, CDR2 SASEGT. CDR3 region: CASRGTGKNIQYF. The CDR3 nucleotides are TGTGCCAGCAGGGGGACAGGCAAAAACATTCAGTACTTC.

The J gene is TRBJ2-3, the V gene TRBV4-2; 14 bases are shared with TRBD2. The germline V gene has CDR1 LGHNA and CDR2 YNFKEQ. J gave up 5 bases and V 0 bases, and 7 bases lay outside the gene matches. The CDR3 sequence is 18 residues long. The CDR3 DNA sequence: TGTGCCAGCAGCCAAGACCGGGGGACTAGCGGGAGTCTAGATACGCAGTATTTT. It encodes CASSQDRGTSGSLDTQYF.

In its sample, this clone was seen a few times. The chain employs TRBV7-8 and TRBJ2-1; TRBD2 matches 7 bases. The germline V gene has CDR1 SGHVS and CDR2 FQNEAQ. The CDR3 contains 16 residues. J lost 0 bases, V lost 5 bases, and 7 bases had no gene match. The CDR3 sequence: CASSGTSVSSYNEQFF. For the CDR3, the DNA is TGTGCCAGCAGCGGAACTAGCGTCAGCTCCTACAATGAGCAGTTCTTC.

The CDR3 here is CASSAGTGTRGAFF. Written as DNA, the CDR3 is TGTGCCAGCAGTGCCGGGACAGGGACCCGCGGTGCTTTCTTT. The chain joins TRBV28 to TRBJ1-1; the match to TRBD1 covers 9 bases. CDR1 is MDHEN and CDR2 is SYDVKM in the germline V gene. This CDR3 contains 14 residues. The V gene end was trimmed by 5 bases and the J gene end by 11 bases; junction bases not matched to a gene: 12.

This sequence joins TRBV18 and TRBJ2-1, with 16 bases fitting TRBD2. Trimming removed 4 bases from V and 8 bases from J; junction bases left unmatched: 5. This CDR3 has 16 residues. CDR1 KGHSH and CDR2 LQKENI come from the germline V gene. The CDR3 region is CASSLGTSGRADEQFF. Written as DNA, the CDR3 is TGTGCCAGCTCACTCGGGACTAGCGGGAGGGCCGATGAGCAGTTCTTC.

This clone showed up just a few times. This chain uses TRBV7-3 with TRBJ1-2; TRBD1 matches at 7 bases. This CDR3 contains 13 residues. CDR1 is SGHTA, CDR2 FQGTGA, per germline. The junction had 6 bases not matched to a gene; V was cut back by 3 bases and J by 8 bases. The CDR3 bases are TGTGCCAGCAGCTTCGACAGGGCCAGCGGCTACACCTTC. Translating gives CASSFDRASGYTF.

The chain recombines TRBV7-2 with TRBJ2-7; 7 bases agree with TRBD2. Unmatched junction bases numbered 8, after V lost 0 bases and J lost 0 bases. The CDR3 extends over 17 amino acids. CDR1 and CDR2 (germline): SGHTA, FQGNSA. DNA of the CDR3: TGTGCCAGCAGCTTAGCGGGGGGACTACTAAGCTCCTACGAGCAGTACTTC. It specifies CASSLAGGLLSSYEQYF.

This sequence joins TRBV19 and TRBJ2-6; weak D call: TRBD2 (5 bases). V lost 9 bases, J lost 0 bases, and 12 bases lay in between. The CDR3 spans 15 residues. Germline V gene data show CDR1 as LNHDA and CDR2 as SQIVND (reference sequence). The CDR3 region is CASRGKGSGANVLTF. The CDR3 DNA sequence: TGTGCCAGCCGGGGAAAAGGCTCTGGGGCCAACGTCCTGACTTTC. Together with reference TRBV19 and TRBJ2-6, the CDR3 gives the full variable domain: DGGITQSPKYLFRKEGQNVTLSCEQNLNHDAMYWYRQDPGQGLRLIYYSQIVNDFQKGDIAEGYSVSREKKESFPLTVTSAQKNPTAFYLCASRGKGSGANVLTFGAGSRLTVL.

This sequence joins TRBV11-2 and TRBJ2-7, with 7 bases matching TRBD2. This CDR3 has 15 residues. Germline lookup yields CDR1 SGHAT and CDR2 FQNNGV. V lost 1 base, J lost 2 bases, and 5 bases stayed unmatched. CDR3 sequence (DNA): TGTGCCAGCAGCTTAGCTGCCGGGACTACCTACGAGCAGTACTTC. The encoded protein is CASSLAAGTTYEQYF. Using reference TRBV11-2 and TRBJ2-7 for the parts outside the CDR3, the full variable domain is EAGVAQSPRYKIIEKRQSVAFWCNPISGHATLYWYQQILGQGPKLLIQFQNNGVVDDSQLPKDRFSAERLKGVDSTLKIQPAKLEDSAVYLCASSLAAGTTYEQYFGPGTRLTVT.

This chain connects TRBV2 to TRBJ2-1; possibly TRBD1 for D (6 bases). Trimming left V 10 bases short and J 5 bases short, with 15 bases between. Germline assignment: CDR1 SNHLY and CDR2 FYNNEI. This CDR3 is 13 amino acids long. The DNA of the CDR3 is TGTGCCACCTCACAGGGCTTTAACAATGAGCAGTTCTTC. Translating it yields CATSQGFNNEQFF.

The V call is TRBV28, the J call TRBJ2-2, with 11 bases fitting TRBD1. Germline trimming cut 8 bases from V and 4 bases from J; bases unmatched to any gene: 6. The CDR3 covers 15 residues. Germline loops: CDR1 MDHEN, CDR2 SYDVKM. In nucleotides, the CDR3 is TGTGCCAGCGACGGACAGGGGGCGAGCACCGGGGAGCTGTTTTTT. It codes for CASDGQGASTGELFF.

The chain links TRBV15 to TRBJ2-2; 7 bases line up with TRBD2. The V and J ends lost 1 base and 1 base, in that order; junction bases with no gene match: 3. Germline CDR1 is LNHNV and CDR2 is YYDKDF (reference sequence). This CDR3 comprises 16 residues. CDR3 DNA: TGTGCCACCAGCAGAGTGGGGGGGAGGAACACCGGGGAGCTGTTTTTT. Protein: CATSRVGGRNTGELFF.

Only a few counts were recorded for this clone. The chain is built from TRBV9 and TRBJ2-7; TRBD1 matches 10 bases. The CDR3 consists of 14 residues. The J segment lost 6 bases and the V segment lost 4 bases, leaving 7 bases of the junction unmatched. CDR1 and CDR2 (germline): SGDLS, YYNGEE. CDR3: CASSPRTGGGEQYF. DNA for the CDR3: TGTGCCAGCAGCCCACGGACAGGGGGAGGCGAGCAGTACTTC.

V usage is TRBV5-4 and J usage is TRBJ2-4, with D possibly being TRBD2 (5 bases). This CDR3 is built from 16 residues. Germline CDR1 SGHNT, CDR2 YYREEE (reference sequence). V dropped 0 bases and J dropped 5 bases, with 15 bases sitting between them. The DNA for the CDR3 is TGTGCCAGCAGCTTGGGGGAGACGCATAGGGAAAACATTCAGTACTTC. Residues: CASSLGETHRENIQYF. The full variable domain, its missing parts supplied by reference TRBV5-4 and TRBJ2-4, is ETGVTQSPTHLIKTRGQQVTLRCSSQSGHNTVSWYQQALGQGPQFIFQYYREEENGRGNFPPRFSGLQFPNYSSELNVNALELDDSALYLCASSLGETHRENIQYFGAGTRLSVL.

As for this clone: Other DNA sequences of this sample code for an identical CDR3. J is TRBJ2-1 and V is TRBV5-1; D gene unclear. The germline gives CDR1 SGHRS, CDR2 YFSETQ. There are 12 residues in the CDR3. With 1 base removed from V and 7 bases from J, the gap between germline ends came to 6 bases. The CDR3 is CASSLPGNEQFF. The CDR3 coding sequence is TGCGCCAGCAGCTTGCCCGGGAATGAGCAGTTCTTC.

The chain uses TRBV28 and TRBJ1-1; D is possibly TRBD1 (5 bases). V shed 5 bases and J shed 3 bases, with 19 bases lying between them. There are 16 residues in the CDR3. Germline loops: CDR1 MDHEN, CDR2 SYDVKM. The CDR3 DNA is TGTGCCAGCAGTCTATCAGCCCTGGGGCAGGACACTGAAGCTTTCTTT. Translated, it gives CASSLSALGQDTEAFF. Variable domain in full (rest from reference TRBV28 and TRBJ1-1): DVKVTQSSRYLVKRTGEKVFLECVQDMDHENMFWYRQDPGLGLRLIYFSYDVKMKEKGDIPEGYSVSREKKERFSLILESASTNQTSMYLCASSLSALGQDTEAFFGQGTRLTVV.

The gene calls are TRBV29-1 and TRBJ2-1; TRBD1 aligns across 9 bases. The CDR3 is 18 residues long. The germline V gene encodes CDR1 SQVTM and CDR2 ANQGSEA. The V and J ends lost 4 bases and 0 bases, in that order; junction bases with no gene match: 13. CDR3 DNA: TGCAGCGTTGGGGGGACCCGGACAGGGGCCAGCTCCTACAATGAGCAGTTCTTC. Encoded protein: CSVGGTRTGASSYNEQFF.

This clone was seen a few times. The gene calls are TRBV5-1 and TRBJ2-7, with 9 bases matching TRBD2. The V and J ends lost 5 bases and 2 bases, in that order; junction bases with no gene match: 5. Germline V gene data show CDR1 as SGHRS and CDR2 as YFSETQ. CDR3 length: 14 amino acids. This CDR3 reads CASRVAGETYEQYF. CDR3 sequence (DNA): TGCGCCAGCAGGGTAGCGGGAGAAACCTACGAGCAGTACTTC.

The CDR3 DNA reads TGTGCCAGCAGTGCAGATAGCAATCAGCCCCAGCATTTT. It codes for CASSADSNQPQHF. The V gene is TRBV28, the J gene TRBJ1-5, with unresolved D. The CDR3 is made up of 13 amino acids. Germline V CDR1 and CDR2: MDHEN, SYDVKM. V was pared by 5 bases and J by 0 bases, with 5 bases between. Variable domain in full (rest from reference TRBV28 and TRBJ1-5): DVKVTQSSRYLVKRTGEKVFLECVQDMDHENMFWYRQDPGLGLRLIYFSYDVKMKEKGDIPEGYSVSREKKERFSLILESASTNQTSMYLCASSADSNQPQHFGDGTRLSIL.

V is TRBV6-1 and J is TRBJ2-6, with 11 positions matching TRBD2. Germline loops: CDR1 MNHNS, CDR2 SASEGT. V lost 1 base, J lost 0 bases, and 2 bases stayed unmatched. The CDR3 sequence is 18 residues long. This CDR3 is CASSEGLAGFSGANVLTF. DNA for the CDR3: TGTGCCAGCAGTGAAGGACTAGCGGGGTTCTCTGGGGCCAACGTCCTGACTTTC.